This T cell receptor beta chain was identified in a study of PD-1 blockade in classical Hodgkin lymphoma. Each of the patients experienced relapse following autologous stem cell transplantation, and their brentuximab vedotin exposure differed. Classifying best responses yielded complete response, partial response or progressive disease. With respect to this clone: Its antigen is undetermined.

Findings and limits, study-wide: Still unresolved is the cause of the repertoire differences, which may be disease activity or prior therapy.

Sequencing used immunoSEQ multiplex PCR; TCRdb keeps in-frame clones, though not all of them. The sample lists tens of thousands of clones, roughly 73% occurring once. Germline CDR1 is SGHAT and CDR2 is FQDESV (reference sequence). The CDR3 covers 15 residues. Trimming removed 3 bases from V and 2 bases from J, with 13 bases in between. The genes are TRBV11-1 and TRBJ1-2, with a tentative D call TRBD1 (6 bases). Here the sequenced sample was peripheral blood mononuclear cells (PBMCs), taken at baseline. This TCR was sampled from a human donor with classical Hodgkin lymphoma. The CDR3 DNA is TGTGCCAGCAGCTTTACGTCAGGGGCCAACTATGGCTACACCTTC. Its protein is CASSFTSGANYGYTF. The entire variable domain, with the rest obtained from reference TRBV11-1 and TRBJ1-2, is as follows: EAEVAQSPRYKITEKSQAVAFWCDPISGHATLYWYRQILGQGPELLVQFQDESVVDDSQLPKDRFSAERLKGVDSTLKIQPAELGDSAMYLCASSFTSGANYGYTFGSGTRLTVV.